The subject of this entry is one T cell receptor (beta chain). The sample originates from a study of cytomegalovirus exposure and HLA in healthy donors. A multiplex PCR was run with 60 Vbeta primers and 13 Jbeta primers. Generated by immunoSEQ multiplex PCR, the TCRdb table keeps only in-frame clones and is missing some. This sample carries 40,000 to 45,000 clones, roughly half of them seen once, and the ten largest clones take around 10%. The CDR3 spans 17 residues. Germline V gene lookup returns CDR1 SGHTA and CDR2 FQGNSA. Trimming removed 5 bases from V and 5 bases from J; junction bases left unmatched: 14.

This TCR derives from a human donor in good health. V gene TRBV7-2 combines with J gene TRBJ2-3; 9 nucleotides match TRBD2. Input material: PBMCs. The chain's CDR3 is CASSRRSGGSSVDTQYF. CDR3 nucleotides: TGTGCCAGCAGCCGGAGAAGCGGGGGGAGTAGTGTAGATACGCAGTATTTT.